The clone carrying this TCR beta chain came up a few times. Its target is not known. The data stem from a study of molecular identifiers for immune sequencing clone quantification. General study points: Identical TCR molecules that share a barcode could lead to an underestimation of highly expanded clone sizes.

Via MiXCR, TCRdb re-called the PCR reads, giving one row per CDR3 protein. The sample yields 62,000 or so distinct CDR3 sequences, 15% to 20% seen once. This sequence was found in a human donor in good health. Some libraries in this study had Jurkat cell RNA spiked in. Sequenced sample: naive CD8+ T cells from blood, with Jurkat cell RNA spiked in. Subset specified: FACS-sorted CD8+CD4-CCR7+CD45RA+ naive T cells.

In DNA form, the CDR3 reads TGTGCCACAGGGGCTTGGCTACAAGAGACCCAGTACTTC. Translated: CATGAWLQETQYF. The chain carries TRBV2 and TRBJ2-5; D is possibly TRBD1 (6 bases). The CDR3 is made up of 13 amino acids. Trimming left V 10 bases short and J 2 bases short, with 14 bases between. From germline, CDR1 is SNHLY and CDR2 FYNNEI.